The 32 T cell receptor beta chains below were found in one sample sequenced in a study of technical replicates of blood from a few donors. The repertoire was sequenced with immunoSEQ multiplex PCR; TCRdb's copy has only in-frame clones and lacks some. The sample comprises 87,000 or so clones, about 91% of which are singletons, and 0.27% rests with the top ten. Input material: T cells isolated from PBMCs. The receptors originated from a human donor in good health.

In DNA, the CDR3 is TGTGCCAGCAGTTACAAGCGGGGGGTCACAGATACGCAGTATTTT. It codes for CASSYKRGVTDTQYF. The chain is built from TRBV6-5 and TRBJ2-3, with 9 bases fitting TRBD2. V dropped 2 bases and J dropped 2; count of bases not matched to a gene: 2. Germline V gives CDR1 MNHEY, CDR2 SVGAGI. The CDR3 spans 15 residues.

DNA for the CDR3: TGTGCCTGTACCCCCGGGAACACTGAAGCTTTCTTT. Residues: CACTPGNTEAFF. This chain connects TRBV2 to TRBJ1-1; no clear D. The germline CDR1 and CDR2 sequences are SNHLY and FYNNEI. Trimming left V 11 bases short and J 1 base short, with 11 bases between. The CDR3 consists of 12 residues. Filled out from reference TRBV2 and TRBJ1-1, the complete variable domain reads EPEVTQTPSHQVTQMGQEVILRCVPISNHLYFYWYRQILGQKVEFLVSFYNNEISEKSEIFDDQFSVERPDGSNFTLKIRSTKLEDSAMYFCACTPGNTEAFFGQGTRLTVV.

In this sample, this clone turned up once. The gene calls are TRBV27 and TRBJ2-1; TRBD2 matches 10 bases. The V gene's germline CDR1 is MNHEY and CDR2 SMNVEV (reference sequence). The length of the CDR3 is 14 residues. J gave up 10 bases and V 10 bases, and 13 bases lay outside the gene matches. The CDR3 coding sequence is TGTGCCACAAAGCCCGGGACTAGCGAAATAGAGCAGTTCTTC. It is translated as CATKPGTSEIEQFF.

The chain recombines TRBV11-3 with TRBJ1-6, with 8 bases fitting TRBD1. The CDR3 is 14 amino acids. The germline V gene has CDR1 SGHNT and CDR2 YENEEA. V gave up 2 bases and J gave up 9 bases; unmatched junction bases: 3. This CDR3 is CASSLQDRASPLHF. For the CDR3, the DNA is TGTGCCAGCAGCTTACAGGACAGGGCTTCACCCCTCCACTTT. Filled out from reference TRBV11-3 and TRBJ1-6, the complete variable domain reads EAGVVQSPRYKIIEKKQPVAFWCNPISGHNTLYWYLQNLGQGPELLIRYENEEAVDDSQLPKDRFSAERLKGVDSTLKIQPAELGDSAVYLCASSLQDRASPLHFGNGTRLTVT.

This chain connects TRBV5-4 to TRBJ1-1, with D unresolved. CDR3 length: 16 amino acids. Per the germline V gene, CDR1 is SGHNT and CDR2 is YYREEE (reference sequence). V shed 0 bases and J shed 5 bases, with 17 bases lying between them. The chain's CDR3 is CASSLGATSGPTEAFF. Written as DNA, the CDR3 is TGTGCCAGCAGCTTGGGGGCGACATCAGGTCCGACTGAAGCTTTCTTT.

The rearrangement joins TRBV11-3 to TRBJ1-3; D is unresolved. The ends were cut back, 3 bases at V and 4 bases at J, with 7 bases in the middle. The CDR3 loop spans 13 amino acids. Germline V lookup: CDR1 SGHNT, CDR2 YENEEA. The CDR3 DNA follows: TGTGCCAGCAGCTTTCAGAGGGGAAACACCATATATTTT. Amino acid sequence: CASSFQRGNTIYF. Full variable domain (outside the CDR3, taken from reference TRBV11-3 and TRBJ1-3): EAGVVQSPRYKIIEKKQPVAFWCNPISGHNTLYWYLQNLGQGPELLIRYENEEAVDDSQLPKDRFSAERLKGVDSTLKIQPAELGDSAVYLCASSFQRGNTIYFGEGSWLTVV.

The chain couples TRBV9 to TRBJ2-2; D perhaps matches TRBD2 (5 bases). Trimming left V 4 bases short and J 4 bases short, with 8 bases between. The germline V gene has CDR1 SGDLS and CDR2 YYNGEE. This CDR3 has 13 amino acids. The CDR3 nucleotides read TGTGCCAGCAGCCCGGCGGGCACCGGGGAGCTGTTTTTT. Residues: CASSPAGTGELFF.

This clone was counted a few times. This chain connects TRBV2 to TRBJ1-1; possibly TRBD1 for D (5 bases). Germline CDR1 is SNHLY and CDR2 is FYNNEI. The CDR3 totals 16 residues. Trimming stripped 1 base from V and 7 bases from J, with 19 bases between. This chain's CDR3 is CASSEVVGVKGDEAFF. In DNA form, the CDR3 reads TGTGCCAGCAGTGAAGTAGTAGGGGTCAAGGGCGATGAAGCTTTCTTT.

The genes are TRBV19 and TRBJ1-2; 7 bases line up with TRBD1. V shed 7 bases and J 4 bases; nucleotides not matched to a gene: 12. CDR1 is LNHDA, CDR2 SQIVND, per germline (reference sequence). CDR3 length: 15 amino acids. CDR3 DNA sequence: TGTGCCAGTACCCCCGCGAGGGGGCCGGTCTATGGCTACACCTTC. It specifies CASTPARGPVYGYTF.

This clone appeared a few times. The chain uses TRBV18 and TRBJ1-1, with 7 bases lining up with TRBD1. CDR1 is KGHSH and CDR2 is LQKENI in the germline V gene. Trimming took 3 bases from V and 7 from J; bases not matched to a gene: 2. This CDR3 is 12 amino acids long. CDR3 in DNA: TGTGCCAGCTCACCCACAGGGGTTGAAGCTTTCTTT. Protein sequence: CASSPTGVEAFF. Full variable domain (outside the CDR3, taken from reference TRBV18 and TRBJ1-1): NAGVMQNPRHLVRRRGQEARLRCSPMKGHSHVYWYRQLPEEGLKFMVYLQKENIIDESGMPKERFSAEFPKEGPSILRIQQVVRGDSAAYFCASSPTGVEAFFGQGTRLTVV.

The chain has TRBV6-5 and TRBJ1-2; D call uncertain. Trimming took off 6 bases at V and 3 bases at J, with 8 bases between the two ends. CDR3 length: 12 residues. Germline-derived CDR1 and CDR2 are MNHEY and SVGAGI. The CDR3 here is CASSAGHYGYTF. DNA of the CDR3: TGTGCCAGCAGCGCTGGGCACTATGGCTACACCTTC.

This chain connects TRBV6-4 to TRBJ2-5; D remains ambiguous. Trimming pared 5 bases from V and 2 bases from J, leaving 12 bases between. The CDR3 extends over 14 amino acids. Germline V gene sequence: CDR1 MRHNA, CDR2 SNTAGT. DNA of the CDR3: TGTGCCAGCAGTTTACACAGTTTTCAAGAGACCCAGTACTTC. Encoded protein: CASSLHSFQETQYF.

This clone has just one count. J is TRBJ2-7 and V is TRBV29-1, with a possible D match to TRBD1 (6 bases). This CDR3 has 14 amino acids. Between the trimmed V and J ends, which lost 7 bases and 5 bases, there was a span of 21 bases. CDR1 is SQVTM and CDR2 is ANQGSEA in the germline V gene. The CDR3 sequence is CSAKKPGTTHEQYF. CDR3 sequence (DNA): TGCAGCGCTAAGAAACCCGGGACAACACACGAGCAGTACTTC.

The chain employs TRBV2 and TRBJ2-7; 7 nucleotides match TRBD2. The junction had 4 bases not matched to a gene; V was cut back by 8 bases and J by 6 bases. This CDR3 has 11 amino acids. The V gene's germline CDR1 is SNHLY and CDR2 FYNNEI. The CDR3 region has the DNA TGTGCCAGCTCCCGCGGGGGCGAGCAGTACTTC. As protein: CASSRGGEQYF.

The chain joins TRBV29-1 to TRBJ2-5; a possible D gene is TRBD1 (7 bases). The CDR3 is 11 amino acids. Germline V lookup: CDR1 SQVTM, CDR2 ANQGSEA. V was clipped by 6 bases and J by 9 bases, with 14 bases between them. The CDR3 spells CSVGDREAQYF. For the CDR3, the DNA is TGCAGCGTCGGCGACAGGGAGGCCCAGTACTTC.

This chain joins TRBV11-3 and TRBJ1-1; the D gene is possibly TRBD1 (6 bases). The V gene lost 5 bases and the J gene lost 0 bases, with 19 bases spanning the gap. This CDR3 has 17 residues. Per the germline V gene, CDR1 is SGHNT and CDR2 is YENEEA. CDR3 nucleotides: TGTGCCAGCAGCCGTGGACAGATACCACTCATGAACACTGAAGCTTTCTTT. Protein sequence: CASSRGQIPLMNTEAFF.

The genes are TRBV5-5 and TRBJ2-4, with 9 bases aligning to TRBD1. The junction had 4 bases not matched to a gene; V was cut back by 1 base and J by 8 bases. This CDR3 region has 14 residues. Germline V gives CDR1 SGHKS, CDR2 YYEKEE (reference sequence). Written as DNA, the CDR3 is TGTGCCAGCAGCTTGATGTGGACAGGGGACATTCAGTACTTC. Translation gives CASSLMWTGDIQYF.

J is TRBJ1-1 and V is TRBV25-1, with 8 bases identical to TRBD1. In germline, CDR1 is MGHDK, CDR2 SYGVNS. After removal of 0 bases from V and 0 bases from J, the junction contained 6 bases not matched to a gene. This CDR3 region has 17 residues. The CDR3 here is CASSEYQGAEMNTEAFF. In DNA, the CDR3 is TGTGCCAGCAGTGAATACCAGGGGGCTGAGATGAACACTGAAGCTTTCTTT.

The chain combines TRBV5-1 with TRBJ1-1, with 9 bases identical to TRBD1. Germline lookup yields CDR1 SGHRS and CDR2 YFSETQ. V dropped 2 bases and J dropped 4; count of bases not matched to a gene: 15. This CDR3 comprises 18 residues. The CDR3 sequence is CASSFTPGQGAAGTEAFF. DNA of the CDR3: TGCGCCAGCAGCTTCACACCGGGACAGGGAGCCGCTGGCACTGAAGCTTTCTTT.

About this clone itself: A junction end diverges from the germline sequence, so it may reflect a read error. Other DNA sequences within the sample encode an identical CDR3. The rearrangement uses TRBV11-2 and TRBJ2-5, with D unclear. Germline V lookup: CDR1 SGHAT, CDR2 FQNNGV. CDR3 length: 16 residues. CDR3 sequence: CASSLVTYNGEETQYF. The CDR3 nucleotides are TGTGCCAGTAGCTTAGTGACTTATAACGGAGAAGAGACCCAGTACTTC.

This clone was counted a few times. This chain uses TRBV5-1 with TRBJ1-1; perhaps TRBD1 as D (5 bases). The CDR3 has 14 residues. Germline lookup yields CDR1 SGHRS and CDR2 YFSETQ. V lost 4 bases and J 2 bases, leaving 12 bases between the germline ends. In nucleotides, the CDR3 is TGCGCCAGCAGCAGCGGGGGACCTAACACTGAAGCTTTCTTT. This encodes CASSSGGPNTEAFF.

V gene TRBV9 combines with J gene TRBJ1-4, with D unclear. With 4 bases removed from V and 1 base from J, the gap between germline ends came to 11 bases. Germline V lookup: CDR1 SGDLS, CDR2 YYNGEE. The CDR3 runs 15 residues. CDR3 amino acids: CASSPSLGTNEKLFF. The DNA of the CDR3 is TGTGCCAGCAGCCCTAGTCTAGGAACTAATGAAAAACTGTTTTTT.

The genes are TRBV30 and TRBJ2-1, with a weak D call TRBD2 (5 bases). This CDR3 is built from 15 residues. The germline gives CDR1 GTSNPN, CDR2 SVGIG (reference sequence). V gave up 0 bases and J gave up 2 bases, with 11 bases separating them. The CDR3 protein is CAWSVAWGAYNEQFF. The CDR3 nucleotides are TGTGCCTGGAGTGTCGCTTGGGGAGCCTACAATGAGCAGTTCTTC.

This clone was counted only a few times. The chain has TRBV7-9 and TRBJ2-3, with a tentative D call TRBD2 (5 bases). The CDR3 runs 16 residues. Germline values: CDR1 SEHNR, CDR2 FQNEAQ (reference sequence). V was shortened by 2 bases and J by 0 bases, with 12 bases between the two germline ends. The CDR3 coding sequence is TGTGCCAGCAGCTTACTGCTAGCACAAAGCACAGATACGCAGTATTTT. The encoded protein is CASSLLLAQSTDTQYF. The full variable domain, with the rest looked up from reference TRBV7-9 and TRBJ2-3, is DTGVSQNPRHKITKRGQNVTFRCDPISEHNRLYWYRQTLGQGPEFLTYFQNEAQLEKSRLLSDRFSAERPKGSFSTLEIQRTEQGDSAMYLCASSLLLAQSTDTQYFGPGTRLTVL.

The V call is TRBV28, the J call TRBJ2-7; 7 nucleotides match TRBD1. This CDR3 region has 15 residues. V dropped 3 bases and J dropped 2; count of bases not matched to a gene: 7. Germline V gene data show CDR1 as MDHEN and CDR2 as SYDVKM. This CDR3 reads CASSFSGRGTYEQYF. CDR3 nucleotide sequence: TGTGCCAGCAGTTTCTCCGGCAGGGGGACCTACGAGCAGTACTTC.

The gene calls are TRBV5-1 and TRBJ2-3; 12 bases fit TRBD2. The germline V gene encodes CDR1 SGHRS and CDR2 YFSETQ. The J segment lost 3 bases and the V segment lost 2 bases, leaving 4 bases of the junction unmatched. The CDR3 loop spans 16 amino acids. The CDR3 spells CASSLGLAGPTDTQYF. The CDR3 DNA reads TGCGCCAGCAGCTTAGGACTAGCGGGGCCGACAGATACGCAGTATTTT.

The CDR3 loop reads CAIHRDRNSPLHF. In DNA form, the CDR3 reads TGTGCCATCCACCGGGACAGGAATTCACCCCTCCACTTT. The J gene is TRBJ1-6, the V gene TRBV10-3; 8 nucleotides match TRBD1. Germline V lookup: CDR1 ENHRY, CDR2 SYGVKD. The CDR3 has 13 amino acids. The V and J ends lost 8 bases and 7 bases, in that order; junction bases with no gene match: 4.

The rearrangement links TRBV29-1 to TRBJ2-2, with 8 positions matching TRBD1. V lost 4 bases, J lost 7 bases, and 8 bases stayed unmatched. CDR1 SQVTM and CDR2 ANQGSEA come from the germline V gene. The CDR3 is 14 amino acids. The CDR3 loop reads CSVARTGQGGELFF. CDR3 sequence (DNA): TGCAGCGTTGCTCGGACAGGGCAAGGCGGGGAGCTGTTTTTT.

V and J are TRBV6-1 and TRBJ2-1, with 11 bases lining up with TRBD2. The CDR3 length is 15 residues. V lost 5 bases to trimming and J lost 7 bases; unmatched junction nucleotides: 7. Germline-derived CDR1 and CDR2 are MNHNS and SASEGT. Here the CDR3 reads CASSLSSGRINEQFF. As DNA, the CDR3 is TGTGCCAGCAGTCTTTCTAGCGGGAGGATTAATGAGCAGTTCTTC.

V usage is TRBV11-2 and J usage is TRBJ1-1, with D tentatively TRBD1 (6 bases). V was clipped by 5 bases and J by 4 bases, with 14 bases between them. Germline assignment: CDR1 SGHAT and CDR2 FQNNGV. The CDR3 spans 14 residues. The CDR3 reads CASSPHRESTEAFF. DNA of the CDR3: TGTGCCAGCAGCCCACACAGGGAGAGCACTGAAGCTTTCTTT.

The DNA for the CDR3 is TGTGCCAGCAGTCCGAGCGGGGCCTACAATGAGCAGTTCTTC. Its protein is CASSPSGAYNEQFF. This chain connects TRBV2 to TRBJ2-1; 7 bases align to TRBD2. Trimming at V came to 5 bases and at J to 2 bases, leaving 3 bases not matched to a gene. Germline CDR1 and CDR2: SNHLY and FYNNEI. This CDR3 comprises 14 residues.

The rearrangement joins TRBV11-2 to TRBJ1-2, with D hard to call. Germline loops: CDR1 SGHAT, CDR2 FQNNGV. CDR3 length: 13 amino acids. Trimming shortened V by 1 base and J by 3 bases, and 6 bases separated the two germline ends. The CDR3 coding sequence is TGTGCCAGCAGCTTAGGAGAGTACTATGGCTACACCTTC. Its protein product is CASSLGEYYGYTF.